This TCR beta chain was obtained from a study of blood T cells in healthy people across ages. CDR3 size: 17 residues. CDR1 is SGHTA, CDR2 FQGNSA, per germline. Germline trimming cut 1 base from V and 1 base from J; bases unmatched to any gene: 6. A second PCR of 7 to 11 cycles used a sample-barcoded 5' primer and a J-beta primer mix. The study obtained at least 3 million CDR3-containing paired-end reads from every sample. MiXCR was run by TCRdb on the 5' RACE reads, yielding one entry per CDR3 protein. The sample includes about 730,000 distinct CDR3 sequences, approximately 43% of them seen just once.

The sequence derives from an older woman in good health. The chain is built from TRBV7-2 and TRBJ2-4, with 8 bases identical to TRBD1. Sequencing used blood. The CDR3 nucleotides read TGTGCCAGCAGCTTAGTACACAGGGGGGCGGCCAAAAACATTCAGTACTTC. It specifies CASSLVHRGAAKNIQYF. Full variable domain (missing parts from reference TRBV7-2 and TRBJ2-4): GAGVSQSPSNKVTEKGKDVELRCDPISGHTALYWYRQSLGQGLEFLIYFQGNSAPDKSGLPSDRFSAERTGGSVSTLTIQRTQQEDSAVYLCASSLVHRGAAKNIQYFGAGTRLSVL.